One and the same sample provided the 24 T cell receptor beta chains below, sequenced in a study of T-cell memory formation after mild COVID-19. TCRdb reprocessed the 5' RACE reads via MiXCR and lists one record per CDR3 protein. Seen here are around 45,000 distinct CDR3 sequences, 7.5% to 10% observed once, and the top ten hold about 11%. The specimen was PBMCs or a T cell subset sorted from them (not recorded which). The receptor set was obtained from an adult woman who had mild COVID-19 (a few samples of this study predate the infection). Cell type and time point are not known.

V gene TRBV19 combines with J gene TRBJ1-2; D gene unclear. The V and J ends lost 10 bases and 2 bases respectively, with 17 bases between them. This CDR3 is built from 14 residues. CDR1 and CDR2 (germline): LNHDA, SQIVND (reference sequence). CDR3 DNA sequence: TGTGCCACCCAGAAGGTGGCAGAGAACTATGGCTACACCTTC. It codes for CATQKVAENYGYTF.

This clonotype was detected a few times. The J gene is TRBJ2-7, the V gene TRBV15, with D perhaps TRBD1 or TRBD2 (5 bases each). V lost 3 bases, J lost 0 bases, and 9 bases lay in between. CDR1 and CDR2 (germline): LNHNV, YYDKDF (reference sequence). There are 14 residues in the CDR3. The CDR3 loop is CATSRGTGSYEQYF. As DNA, the CDR3 is TGTGCCACCAGCAGGGGGACGGGCTCCTACGAGCAGTACTTC.

The rearrangement joins TRBV2 to TRBJ1-2; 10 positions agree with TRBD1. The CDR3 has 18 amino acids. V lost 6 bases to trimming and J lost 3 bases; unmatched junction nucleotides: 16. In germline, CDR1 is SNHLY, CDR2 FYNNEI. CDR3 DNA sequence: TGTGCCAGCAGGAAGTGGGACAGGGGAATTTTAACGGACTATGGCTACACCTTC. Its protein is CASRKWDRGILTDYGYTF. The whole variable domain, filled in from reference TRBV2 and TRBJ1-2, reads EPEVTQTPSHQVTQMGQEVILRCVPISNHLYFYWYRQILGQKVEFLVSFYNNEISEKSEIFDDQFSVERPDGSNFTLKIRSTKLEDSAMYFCASRKWDRGILTDYGYTFGSGTRLTVV.

The V call is TRBV6-2 or TRBV6-3, the J call TRBJ1-5; D not certain. V was trimmed by 6 bases and J by 7 bases, leaving 10 bases between them. From germline, CDR1 is MNHEY and CDR2 SVGEGT. The CDR3 covers 12 residues. The CDR3 bases are TGTGCCAGCAGAAGGTACGGGCAGCCCCAGCATTTT. This gives the protein CASRRYGQPQHF.

This clonotype was counted between two and nine times. This chain uses TRBV2 with TRBJ1-3; tentatively, D is TRBD1 (6 bases). CDR3 length: 16 residues. CDR1 and CDR2 from the germline V gene are SNHLY and FYNNEI. Between the trimmed V and J ends, which lost 6 bases and 0 bases, there was a span of 15 bases. The CDR3 region is CASRQTGSHSGNTIYF. CDR3 coding DNA: TGTGCCAGCAGGCAAACAGGGAGTCACTCTGGAAACACCATATATTTT.

This clonotype was counted between two and nine times. The rearrangement links TRBV7-2 to TRBJ2-1; TRBD2 agrees at 7 bases. With 1 base clipped from V and 4 bases from J, the junction kept 4 bases outside the gene matches. The CDR3 has 15 residues. Per the germline V gene, CDR1 is SGHTA and CDR2 is FQGNSA. CDR3 coding DNA: TGTGCCAGCAGCTTAGTTCCGGGGGGATACAATGAGCAGTTCTTC. Translation gives CASSLVPGGYNEQFF.

The chain recombines TRBV6-2 or TRBV6-3 with TRBJ1-6; D is unresolved. This CDR3 has 16 amino acids. CDR1 is MNHEY and CDR2 is SVGEGT in the germline V gene. Trimming left V 6 bases short and J 0 bases short, with 12 bases between. CDR3 nucleotides: TGTGCCAGCAGATGGAGGTGGAGCTCCTATAATTCACCCCTCCACTTT. Amino acids: CASRWRWSSYNSPLHF.

The chain uses TRBV19 and TRBJ1-1, with D perhaps matching TRBD1 (5 bases). V lost 4 bases and J lost 1, with 10 bases in between. The CDR3 covers 14 residues. CDR1 LNHDA and CDR2 SQIVND come from the germline V gene (reference sequence). In DNA form, the CDR3 reads TGTGCCAGTAGTAAAGGGACGGGGAACACTGAAGCTTTCTTT. Translating gives CASSKGTGNTEAFF.

The table lists this clonotype with a few counts. V usage is TRBV30 and J usage is TRBJ1-5; D remains unclear. Germline V CDR1 and CDR2: GTSNPN, SVGIG (reference sequence). V was clipped by 0 bases and J by 7 bases, with 16 bases between them. CDR3 size: 15 residues. CDR3 residues: CAWSVKPAFAQPQHF. DNA for the CDR3: TGTGCCTGGAGTGTAAAACCGGCGTTTGCCCAGCCCCAGCATTTT.

This clonotype has more than one count but fewer than ten. The chain carries TRBV6-2 or TRBV6-3 and TRBJ1-1; possible D gene TRBD1, 6 bases. CDR1 is MNHEY, CDR2 SVGEGT, per germline. Trimming removed 6 bases at V and 1 base at J, with 9 bases between. The CDR3 runs to 13 residues. In nucleotides, the CDR3 is TGTGCCAGCAGATCGGACAGGAACACTGAAGCTTTCTTT. It encodes CASRSDRNTEAFF.

This clonotype was picked up a small number of times. The CDR3 DNA follows: TGTGCCAGCAGCTACGGGGACTACGAGCAGTACTTC. Protein: CASSYGDYEQYF. The chain combines TRBV7-8 with TRBJ2-7; tentatively, D is TRBD2 (5 bases). Trimming pared 4 bases from V and 3 bases from J, leaving 7 bases between. Germline-derived CDR1 and CDR2 are SGHVS and FQNEAQ. CDR3 size: 12 residues.

This clonotype was seen a handful of times. This rearrangement joins TRBV7-9 to TRBJ2-3; no reliable D call. V lost 2 bases, J lost 3 bases, and 6 bases lay in between. CDR3 size: 13 residues. Germline V CDR1 and CDR2: SEHNR, FQNEAQ (reference sequence). CDR3 sequence: CASSLPWTDTQYF. CDR3 DNA sequence: TGTGCCAGCAGCTTACCCTGGACAGATACGCAGTATTTT.

Only a few counts were recorded for this clonotype. V and J are TRBV20-1 and TRBJ2-7; D is ambiguous. V was trimmed by 3 bases and J by 5 bases, leaving 11 bases between them. The CDR3 length is 12 residues. Per the germline V gene, CDR1 is DFQATT and CDR2 is SNEGSKA (reference sequence). DNA of the CDR3: TGCAGTGCTAGCCCAGCATGGGACGAGCAGTACTTC. Its translation: CSASPAWDEQYF.

This clonotype was observed a handful of times. The chain employs TRBV7-2 and TRBJ1-2, with 7 bases aligning to TRBD1. The trim removed 1 base at V and 6 bases at J, leaving 5 bases unmatched. This CDR3 region has 14 residues. Per germline, CDR1 SGHTA and CDR2 FQGNSA. This CDR3 is CASSLGDSLDGYTF. The CDR3 DNA follows: TGTGCCAGCAGCTTAGGGGACAGCCTAGATGGCTACACCTTC.

This chain connects TRBV7-2 to TRBJ1-1, with no clear D. V lost 1 base, J lost 8 bases, and 14 bases lay in between. This CDR3 contains 14 residues. Germline V gene lookup returns CDR1 SGHTA and CDR2 FQGNSA. CDR3 nucleotide sequence: TGTGCCAGCAGCTTAGTAACTCCCCTAAGCGAAGCTTTCTTT. Amino acid sequence: CASSLVTPLSEAFF.

This clonotype has a count of ten or more. This chain links TRBV5-4 with TRBJ2-2, with 12 bases matching TRBD1. V shed 5 bases, J shed 6 bases, and the junction held 8 bases outside the gene matches. Germline V CDR1 and CDR2: SGHNT, YYREEE (reference sequence). The CDR3 is 16 residues long. The CDR3 is CASRPSGQGASGELFF. The CDR3 bases are TGTGCCAGCAGACCATCGGGACAGGGGGCGTCCGGGGAGCTGTTTTTT.

This clonotype was recorded at least ten times. This rearrangement joins TRBV7-9 to TRBJ2-7; no definite D call. Germline values: CDR1 SEHNR, CDR2 FQNEAQ (reference sequence). This CDR3 comprises 11 residues. Trimming cost V 4 bases and J 8 bases, with 9 bases left between them. The DNA for the CDR3 is TGTGCCAGCAGCTCACAGACACAGCAGTACTTC. Translating gives CASSSQTQQYF.

This clonotype was detected many times. The CDR3 DNA reads TGTGCCACCAGCCGGACGGAGAACACTGAAGCTTTCTTT. It is translated as CATSRTENTEAFF. This rearrangement joins TRBV24-1 to TRBJ1-1, with D unclear. Trimming took 7 bases from V and 1 from J, leaving 9 bases between them. Germline V gene lookup returns CDR1 KGHDR and CDR2 SFDVKD. The CDR3 covers 13 residues.

The V gene is TRBV20-1, the J gene TRBJ2-3, with D tentatively TRBD2 (6 bases). Germline V gene sequence: CDR1 DFQATT, CDR2 SNEGSKA (reference sequence). Between the trimmed V and J ends, which lost 3 bases and 0 bases, there was a span of 7 bases. CDR3 length: 13 residues. CDR3 protein: CSARAGSTDTQYF. The CDR3 DNA reads as TGCAGTGCTAGGGCGGGGAGCACAGATACGCAGTATTTT.

The rearrangement links TRBV18 to TRBJ1-2, with D possibly being TRBD1 (5 bases). With 10 bases removed from V and 0 bases from J, the gap between germline ends came to 12 bases. Germline V lookup: CDR1 KGHSH, CDR2 LQKENI. CDR3 length: 13 residues. The CDR3 DNA reads as TGTGCCACCCAACGGGGGGCTAACTATGGCTACACCTTC. Residues: CATQRGANYGYTF.

This clonotype occurred many times. The J gene is TRBJ2-3, the V gene TRBV27, with no clear D. V lost 3 bases and J lost 4, with 5 bases in between. The CDR3 has 12 residues. CDR1 and CDR2 (germline): MNHEY, SMNVEV (reference sequence). The DNA of the CDR3 is TGTGCCAGCAGTTTTCGTCCAGATACGCAGTATTTT. Amino acids: CASSFRPDTQYF.

This clonotype was picked up a small number of times. The chain recombines TRBV6-1 with TRBJ1-3; D unresolved. This CDR3 region has 15 residues. Germline V gene sequence: CDR1 MNHNS, CDR2 SASEGT. Trimming left V 2 bases short and J 0 bases short, with 8 bases between. CDR3: CASSEQISSGNTIYF. The CDR3 DNA reads as TGTGCCAGCAGTGAACAGATAAGCTCTGGAAACACCATATATTTT.

This clonotype showed up just a few times. This chain connects TRBV3-1 to TRBJ1-2; TRBD1 agrees at 9 bases. The CDR3 covers 12 residues. With V trimmed by 11 bases and J by 8 bases, 9 bases remained unmatched. CDR1 is LGHDT and CDR2 is YNNKEL in the germline V gene (reference sequence). Written as DNA, the CDR3 is TGTGCCTCCAACAAGGACAGGGGAGGCTACACCTTC. Its protein is CASNKDRGGYTF.

This clonotype was detected a few times. V and J are TRBV11-3 and TRBJ1-3; D not resolved. The CDR3 covers 18 residues. The V end lost 1 base, the J end lost 0 bases, and 16 bases lay between the germline ends. Per germline, CDR1 SGHNT and CDR2 YENEEA. The CDR3 is CASSLVGGEISSGNTIYF. Written as DNA, the CDR3 is TGTGCCAGCAGCTTAGTCGGCGGCGAGATCTCCTCTGGAAACACCATATATTTT.